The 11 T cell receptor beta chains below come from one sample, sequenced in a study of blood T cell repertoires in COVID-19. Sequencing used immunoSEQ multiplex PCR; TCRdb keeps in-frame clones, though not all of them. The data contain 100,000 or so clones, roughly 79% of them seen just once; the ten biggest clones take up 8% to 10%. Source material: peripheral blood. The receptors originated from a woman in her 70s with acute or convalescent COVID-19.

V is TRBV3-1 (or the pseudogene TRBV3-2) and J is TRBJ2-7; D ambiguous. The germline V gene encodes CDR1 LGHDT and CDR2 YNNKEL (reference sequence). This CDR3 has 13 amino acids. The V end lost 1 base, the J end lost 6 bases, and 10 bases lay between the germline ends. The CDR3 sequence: CASSQAASGEQYF. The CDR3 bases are TGTGCCAGCAGCCAAGCTGCTAGTGGCGAGCAGTACTTC.

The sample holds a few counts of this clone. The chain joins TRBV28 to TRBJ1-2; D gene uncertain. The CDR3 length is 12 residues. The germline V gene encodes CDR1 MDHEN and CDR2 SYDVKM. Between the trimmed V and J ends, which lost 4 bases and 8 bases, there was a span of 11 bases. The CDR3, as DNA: TGTGCCAGCAGTTCGGCTGGAGAGGGCTACACCTTC. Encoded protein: CASSSAGEGYTF.

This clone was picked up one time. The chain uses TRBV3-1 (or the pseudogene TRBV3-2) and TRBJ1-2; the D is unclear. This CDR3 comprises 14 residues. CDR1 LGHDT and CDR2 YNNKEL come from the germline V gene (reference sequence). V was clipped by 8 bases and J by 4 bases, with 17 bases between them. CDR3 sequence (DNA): TGTGCCAGCCGTCCAAGCGGGGTCGGCTATGGCTACACCTTC. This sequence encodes CASRPSGVGYGYTF.

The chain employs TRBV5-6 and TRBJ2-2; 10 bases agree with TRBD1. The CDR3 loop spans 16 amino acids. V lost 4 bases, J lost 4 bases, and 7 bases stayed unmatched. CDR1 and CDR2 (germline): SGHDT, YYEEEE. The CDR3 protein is CASSQGQGYSTGELFF. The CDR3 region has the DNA TGTGCCAGCAGCCAGGGACAGGGGTACAGCACCGGGGAGCTGTTTTTT.

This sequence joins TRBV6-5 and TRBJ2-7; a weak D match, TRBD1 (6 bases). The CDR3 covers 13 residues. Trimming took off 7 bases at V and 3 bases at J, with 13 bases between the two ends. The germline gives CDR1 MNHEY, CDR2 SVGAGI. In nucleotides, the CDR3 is TGTGCCAGCACCCCCAGGGGTTTCTACGAGCAGTACTTC. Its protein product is CASTPRGFYEQYF.

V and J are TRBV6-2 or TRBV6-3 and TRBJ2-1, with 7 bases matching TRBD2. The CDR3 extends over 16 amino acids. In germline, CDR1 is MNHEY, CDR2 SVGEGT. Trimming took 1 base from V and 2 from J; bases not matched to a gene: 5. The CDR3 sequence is CASSYWGGRTYNEQFF. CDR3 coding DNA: TGTGCCAGCAGTTACTGGGGCGGGAGAACCTACAATGAGCAGTTCTTC.

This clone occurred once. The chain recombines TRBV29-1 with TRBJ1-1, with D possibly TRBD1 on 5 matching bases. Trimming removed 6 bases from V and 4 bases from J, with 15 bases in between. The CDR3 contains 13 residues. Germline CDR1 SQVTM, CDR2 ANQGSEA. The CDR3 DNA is TGCAGCGTGGAGGGGCAGGCCGGCACTGAAGCTTTCTTT. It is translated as CSVEGQAGTEAFF.

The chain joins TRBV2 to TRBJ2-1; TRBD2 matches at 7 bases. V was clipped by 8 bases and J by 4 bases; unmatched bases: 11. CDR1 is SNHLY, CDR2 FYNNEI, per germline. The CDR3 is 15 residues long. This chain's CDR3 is CASGGSQPPYNEQFF. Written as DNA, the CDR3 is TGTGCCAGCGGCGGGAGCCAACCCCCATACAATGAGCAGTTCTTC.

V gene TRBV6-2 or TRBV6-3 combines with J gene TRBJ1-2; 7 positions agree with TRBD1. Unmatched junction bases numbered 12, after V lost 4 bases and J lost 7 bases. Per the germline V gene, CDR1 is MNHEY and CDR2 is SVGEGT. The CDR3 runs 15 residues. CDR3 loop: CASSSHRDSFRGYTF. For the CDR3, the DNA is TGTGCCAGCAGTTCCCACCGGGACAGCTTTCGTGGCTACACCTTC.

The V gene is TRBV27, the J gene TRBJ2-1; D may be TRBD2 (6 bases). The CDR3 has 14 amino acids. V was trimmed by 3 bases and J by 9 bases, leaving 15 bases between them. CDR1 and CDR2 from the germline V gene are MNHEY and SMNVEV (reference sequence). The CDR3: CASSFQGLGSEQFF. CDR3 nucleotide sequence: TGTGCCAGCAGTTTCCAAGGACTCGGGAGTGAGCAGTTCTTC.

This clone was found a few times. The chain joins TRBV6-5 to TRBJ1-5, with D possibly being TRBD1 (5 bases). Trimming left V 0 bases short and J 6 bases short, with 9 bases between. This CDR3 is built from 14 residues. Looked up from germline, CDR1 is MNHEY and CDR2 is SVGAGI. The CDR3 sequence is CASSYSGGTQPQHF. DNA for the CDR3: TGTGCCAGCAGTTACTCGGGGGGGACTCAGCCCCAGCATTTT.